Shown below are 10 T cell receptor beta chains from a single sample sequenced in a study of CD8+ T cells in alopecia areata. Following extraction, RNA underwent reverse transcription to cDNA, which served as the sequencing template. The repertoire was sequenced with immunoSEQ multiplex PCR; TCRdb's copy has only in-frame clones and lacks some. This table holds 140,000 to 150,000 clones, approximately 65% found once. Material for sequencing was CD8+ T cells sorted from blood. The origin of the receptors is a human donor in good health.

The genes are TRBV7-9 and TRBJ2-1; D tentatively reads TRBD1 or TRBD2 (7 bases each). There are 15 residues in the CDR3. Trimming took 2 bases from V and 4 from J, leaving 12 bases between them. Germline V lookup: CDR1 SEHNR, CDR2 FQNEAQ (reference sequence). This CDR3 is CASSLRGDSYNEQFF. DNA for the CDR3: TGTGCCAGCAGCTTACGGGGGGACAGTTACAATGAGCAGTTCTTC.

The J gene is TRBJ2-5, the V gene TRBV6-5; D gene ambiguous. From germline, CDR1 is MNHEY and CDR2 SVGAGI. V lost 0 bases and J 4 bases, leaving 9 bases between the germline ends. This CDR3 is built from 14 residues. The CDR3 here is CASSYSSTRETQYF. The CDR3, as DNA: TGTGCCAGCAGTTACTCGAGTACGCGAGAGACCCAGTACTTC.

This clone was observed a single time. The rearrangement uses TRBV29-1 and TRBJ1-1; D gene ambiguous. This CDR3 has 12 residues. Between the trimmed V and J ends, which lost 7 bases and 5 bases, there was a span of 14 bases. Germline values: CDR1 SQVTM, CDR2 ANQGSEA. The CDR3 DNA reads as TGCAGCGCTGTGCGGGGTGGGACTGAAGCTTTCTTT. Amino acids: CSAVRGGTEAFF. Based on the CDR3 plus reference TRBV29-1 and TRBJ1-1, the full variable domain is SAVISQKPSRDICQRGTSLTIQCQVDSQVTMMFWYRQQPGQSLTLIATANQGSEATYESGFVIDKFPISRPNLTFSTLTVSNMSPEDSSIYLCSAVRGGTEAFFGQGTRLTVV.

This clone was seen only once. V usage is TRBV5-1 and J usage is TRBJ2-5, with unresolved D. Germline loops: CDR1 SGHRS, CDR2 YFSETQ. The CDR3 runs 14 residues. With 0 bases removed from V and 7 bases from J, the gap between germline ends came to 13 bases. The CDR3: CASSLENSLGTQYF. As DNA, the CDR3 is TGCGCCAGCAGCTTGGAAAACAGTCTCGGGACCCAGTACTTC.

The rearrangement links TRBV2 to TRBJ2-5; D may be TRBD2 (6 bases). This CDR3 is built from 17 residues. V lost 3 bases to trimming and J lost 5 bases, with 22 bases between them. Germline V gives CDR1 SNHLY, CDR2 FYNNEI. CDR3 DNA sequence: TGTGCCAGCAGTGAGCGGATCGGGACTCCCTGGGCGGAGACCCAGTACTTC. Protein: CASSERIGTPWAETQYF.

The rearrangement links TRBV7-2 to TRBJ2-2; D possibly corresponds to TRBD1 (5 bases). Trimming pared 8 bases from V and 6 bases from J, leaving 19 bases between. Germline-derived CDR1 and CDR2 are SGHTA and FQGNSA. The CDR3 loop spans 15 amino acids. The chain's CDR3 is CASGGITGLSGELFF. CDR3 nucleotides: TGTGCCAGCGGTGGGATTACAGGTCTCTCCGGGGAGCTGTTTTTT. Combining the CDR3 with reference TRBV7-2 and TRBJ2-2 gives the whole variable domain GAGVSQSPSNKVTEKGKDVELRCDPISGHTALYWYRQSLGQGLEFLIYFQGNSAPDKSGLPSDRFSAERTGGSVSTLTIQRTQQEDSAVYLCASGGITGLSGELFFGEGSRLTVL.

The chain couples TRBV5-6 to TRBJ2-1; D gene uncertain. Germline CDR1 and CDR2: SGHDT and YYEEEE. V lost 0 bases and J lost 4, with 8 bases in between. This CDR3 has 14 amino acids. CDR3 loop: CASSLAESYNEQFF. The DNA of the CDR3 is TGTGCCAGCAGCTTGGCAGAGAGTTACAATGAGCAGTTCTTC.

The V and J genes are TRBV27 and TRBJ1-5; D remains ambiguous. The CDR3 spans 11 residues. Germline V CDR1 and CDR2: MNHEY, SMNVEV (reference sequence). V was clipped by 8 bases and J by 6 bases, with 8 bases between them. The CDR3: CASGLAQPQHF. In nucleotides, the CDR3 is TGTGCCAGCGGCTTGGCTCAGCCCCAGCATTTT.

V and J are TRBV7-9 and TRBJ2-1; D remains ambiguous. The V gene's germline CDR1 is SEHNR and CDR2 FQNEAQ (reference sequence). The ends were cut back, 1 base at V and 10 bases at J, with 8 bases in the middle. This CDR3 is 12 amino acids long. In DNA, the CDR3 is TGTGCCAGCAGCTTAGGCCCTGGAGAGCAGTTCTTC. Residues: CASSLGPGEQFF.

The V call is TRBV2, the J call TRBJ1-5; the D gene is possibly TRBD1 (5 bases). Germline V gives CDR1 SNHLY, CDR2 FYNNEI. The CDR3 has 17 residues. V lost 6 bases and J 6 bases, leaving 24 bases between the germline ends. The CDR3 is CASRNPSPAGSGQPQHF. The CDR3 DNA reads TGTGCCAGCAGGAACCCCTCCCCTGCAGGGTCGGGTCAGCCCCAGCATTTT.